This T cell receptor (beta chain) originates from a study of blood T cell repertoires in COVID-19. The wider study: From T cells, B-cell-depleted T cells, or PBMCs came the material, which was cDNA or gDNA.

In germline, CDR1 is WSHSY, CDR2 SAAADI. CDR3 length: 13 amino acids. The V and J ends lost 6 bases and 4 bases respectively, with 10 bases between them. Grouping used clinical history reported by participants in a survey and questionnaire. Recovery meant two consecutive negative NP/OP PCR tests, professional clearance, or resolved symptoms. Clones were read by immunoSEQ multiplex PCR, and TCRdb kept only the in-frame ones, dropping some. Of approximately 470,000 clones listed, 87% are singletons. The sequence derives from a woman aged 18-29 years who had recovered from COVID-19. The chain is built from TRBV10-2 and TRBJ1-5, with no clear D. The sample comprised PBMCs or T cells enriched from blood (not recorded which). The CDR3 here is CASSIDGNQPQHF. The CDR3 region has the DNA TGCGCCAGCAGCATCGACGGGAATCAGCCCCAGCATTTT.